The clone carrying this T cell receptor (beta chain) was found many times. Its specificity is unknown. This beta chain appears as a stray read in a library generated for alpha chains; its size is not informative. This sample's time point: sample taken at primary tumor resection. The data originate from a study of spatial heterogeneity in lung cancer. Across the study: A T cell module score from matched bulk RNA-seq correlated strongly with TCR transcript counts in tumor regions.

TCR cDNA molecules were tagged individually, and each one carried a unique molecular identifier. One entry per CDR3 protein, called by TCRdb with MiXCR from the 5' RACE reads. Of about 9,800 distinct CDR3 sequences in the sample, 6% to 6.5% were seen once. Study results and limitations: Around 6.9% of tumor T cells for alpha chains and approximately 13% for beta chains were estimated to be covered. The study found that expanded intratumoral alpha and beta TCR counts tracked tumor mutation counts.

The sequencing used lung tumor tissue, collected at surgery. The sequence derives from a male donor with early-stage non-small cell lung cancer.

Written as DNA, the CDR3 is TGTGCCAGCAGCTCTATGGGGACCGGGGGTGAAAAACTGTTTTTT. Translation: CASSSMGTGGEKLFF. The chain joins TRBV5-5 to TRBJ1-4; TRBD1 might be the D (5 bases). This CDR3 region has 15 residues. Per the germline V gene, CDR1 is SGHKS and CDR2 is YYEKEE (reference sequence). Trimming took 3 bases from V and 7 from J, leaving 16 bases between them.